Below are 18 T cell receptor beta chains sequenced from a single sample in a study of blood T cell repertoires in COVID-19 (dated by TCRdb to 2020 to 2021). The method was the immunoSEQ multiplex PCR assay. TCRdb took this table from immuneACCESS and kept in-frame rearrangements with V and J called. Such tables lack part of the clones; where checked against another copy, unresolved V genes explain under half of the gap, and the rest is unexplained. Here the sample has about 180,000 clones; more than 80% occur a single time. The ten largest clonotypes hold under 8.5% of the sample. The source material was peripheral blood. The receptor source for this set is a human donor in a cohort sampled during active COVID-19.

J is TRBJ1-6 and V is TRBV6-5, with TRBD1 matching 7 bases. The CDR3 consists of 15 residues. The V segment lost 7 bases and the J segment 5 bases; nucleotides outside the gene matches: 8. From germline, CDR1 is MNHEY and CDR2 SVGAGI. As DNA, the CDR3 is TGTGCCAGCAAACTGGACAGGAGGAATAATTCACCCCTCCACTTT. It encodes CASKLDRRNNSPLHF.

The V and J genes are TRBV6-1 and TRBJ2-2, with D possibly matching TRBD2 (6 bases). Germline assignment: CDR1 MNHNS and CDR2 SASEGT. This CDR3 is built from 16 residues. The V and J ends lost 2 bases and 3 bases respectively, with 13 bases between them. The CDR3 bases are TGTGCCAGCAGTGAAAGTTTAGGGGAGGACACCGGGGAGCTGTTTTTT. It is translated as CASSESLGEDTGELFF.

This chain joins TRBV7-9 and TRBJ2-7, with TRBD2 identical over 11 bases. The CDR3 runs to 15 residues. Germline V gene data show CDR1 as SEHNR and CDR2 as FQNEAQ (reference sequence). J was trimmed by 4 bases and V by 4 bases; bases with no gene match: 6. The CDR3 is CASSWGTSGAYEQYF. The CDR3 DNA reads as TGTGCCAGCAGCTGGGGGACTAGCGGAGCTTACGAGCAGTACTTC.

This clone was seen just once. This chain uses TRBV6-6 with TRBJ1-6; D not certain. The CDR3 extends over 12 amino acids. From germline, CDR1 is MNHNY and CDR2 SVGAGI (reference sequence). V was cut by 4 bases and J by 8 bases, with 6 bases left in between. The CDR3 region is CASSLQDSPLHF. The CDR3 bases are TGTGCCAGCAGTTTACAAGATTCACCCCTCCACTTT.

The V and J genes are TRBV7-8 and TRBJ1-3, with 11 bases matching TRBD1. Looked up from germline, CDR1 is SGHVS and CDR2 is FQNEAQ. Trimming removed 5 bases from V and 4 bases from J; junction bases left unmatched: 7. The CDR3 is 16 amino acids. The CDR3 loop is CASSKDRGRIGNTIYF. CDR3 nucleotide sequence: TGTGCCAGCAGCAAGGACAGGGGGCGTATAGGAAACACCATATATTTT.

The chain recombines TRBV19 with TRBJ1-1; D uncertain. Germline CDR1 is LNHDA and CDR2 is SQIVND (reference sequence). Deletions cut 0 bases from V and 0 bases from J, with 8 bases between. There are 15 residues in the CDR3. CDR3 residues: CASSIDPGLNTEAFF. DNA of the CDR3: TGTGCCAGTAGTATAGATCCGGGTTTGAACACTGAAGCTTTCTTT.

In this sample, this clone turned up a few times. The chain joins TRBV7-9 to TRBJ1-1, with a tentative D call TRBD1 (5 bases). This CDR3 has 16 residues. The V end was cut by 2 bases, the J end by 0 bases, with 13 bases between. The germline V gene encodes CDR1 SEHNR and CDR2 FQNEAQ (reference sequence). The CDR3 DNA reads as TGTGCCAGCAGCTTATCTCGTGGACACCTGAACACTGAAGCTTTCTTT. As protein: CASSLSRGHLNTEAFF.

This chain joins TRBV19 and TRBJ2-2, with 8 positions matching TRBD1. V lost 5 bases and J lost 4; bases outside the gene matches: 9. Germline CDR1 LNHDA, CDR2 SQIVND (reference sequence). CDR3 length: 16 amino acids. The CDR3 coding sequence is TGTGCCAGTAGTTTTGGACAGGGAAGCTTCACCGGGGAGCTGTTTTTT. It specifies CASSFGQGSFTGELFF.

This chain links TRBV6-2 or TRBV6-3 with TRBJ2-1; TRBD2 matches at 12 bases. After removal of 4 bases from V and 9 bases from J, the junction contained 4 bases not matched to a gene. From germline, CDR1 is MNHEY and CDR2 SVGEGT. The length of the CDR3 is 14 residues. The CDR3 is CASSWTSGVPEQFF. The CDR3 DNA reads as TGTGCCAGCAGTTGGACTAGCGGGGTACCTGAGCAGTTCTTC.

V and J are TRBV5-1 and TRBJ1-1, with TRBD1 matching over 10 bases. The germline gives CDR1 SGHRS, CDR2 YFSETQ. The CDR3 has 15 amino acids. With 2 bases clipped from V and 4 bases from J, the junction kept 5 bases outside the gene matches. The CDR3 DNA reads TGCGCCAGCAGCTTAGCGACAGGGGGCGGCACTGAAGCTTTCTTT. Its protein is CASSLATGGGTEAFF.

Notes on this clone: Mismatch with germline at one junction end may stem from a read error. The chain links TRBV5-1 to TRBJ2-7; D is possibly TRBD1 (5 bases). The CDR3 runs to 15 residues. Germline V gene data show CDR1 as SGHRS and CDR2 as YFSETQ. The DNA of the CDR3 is TGCGCCAGCAGCCCGGGCTGGGGCCTCCTACGAGCAGTACCTTTC. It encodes CASSPGWGLLRAVPF.

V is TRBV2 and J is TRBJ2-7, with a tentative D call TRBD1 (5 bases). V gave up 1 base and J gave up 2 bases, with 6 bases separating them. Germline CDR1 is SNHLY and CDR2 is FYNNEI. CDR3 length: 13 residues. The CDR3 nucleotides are TGTGCCAGCAGTGAAGGGGGCCCCTACGAGCAGTACTTC. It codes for CASSEGGPYEQYF.

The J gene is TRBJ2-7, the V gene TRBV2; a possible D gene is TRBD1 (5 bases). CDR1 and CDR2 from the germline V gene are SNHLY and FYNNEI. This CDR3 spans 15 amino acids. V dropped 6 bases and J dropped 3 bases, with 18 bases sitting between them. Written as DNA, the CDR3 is TGTGCCAGCAGAGCCGACAGTGGTACTTTCTACGAGCAGTACTTC. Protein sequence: CASRADSGTFYEQYF.

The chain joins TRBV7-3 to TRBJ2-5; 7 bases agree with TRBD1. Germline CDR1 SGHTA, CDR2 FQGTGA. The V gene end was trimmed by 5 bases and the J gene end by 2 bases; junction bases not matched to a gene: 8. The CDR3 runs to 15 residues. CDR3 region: CASSRSGTEQETQYF. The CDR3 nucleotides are TGTGCCAGCAGCCGATCGGGGACAGAGCAAGAGACCCAGTACTTC. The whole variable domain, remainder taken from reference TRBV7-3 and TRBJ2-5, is GAGVSQTPSNKVTEKGKYVELRCDPISGHTALYWYRQSLGQGPEFLIYFQGTGAADDSGLPNDRFFAVRPEGSVSTLKIQRTERGDSAVYLCASSRSGTEQETQYFGPGTRLLVL.

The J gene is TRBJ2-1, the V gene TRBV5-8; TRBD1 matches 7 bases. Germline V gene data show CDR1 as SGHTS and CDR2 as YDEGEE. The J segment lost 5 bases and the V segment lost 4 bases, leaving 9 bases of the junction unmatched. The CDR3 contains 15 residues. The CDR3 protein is CASSPPGTANNEQFF. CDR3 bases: TGTGCCAGCAGCCCCCCCGGGACAGCAAACAATGAGCAGTTCTTC.

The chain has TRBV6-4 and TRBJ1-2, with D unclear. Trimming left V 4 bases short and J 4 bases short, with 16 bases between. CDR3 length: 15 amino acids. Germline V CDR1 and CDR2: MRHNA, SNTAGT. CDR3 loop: CASSATIDGAYGYTF. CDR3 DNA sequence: TGTGCCAGCAGTGCGACTATAGACGGCGCCTATGGCTACACCTTC.

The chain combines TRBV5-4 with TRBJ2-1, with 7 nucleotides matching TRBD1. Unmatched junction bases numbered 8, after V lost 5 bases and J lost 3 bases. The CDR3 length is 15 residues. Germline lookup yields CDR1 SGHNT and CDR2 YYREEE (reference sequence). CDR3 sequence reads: CASRNDRALYNEQFF. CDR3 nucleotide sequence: TGTGCCAGCAGGAACGACAGGGCCCTCTACAATGAGCAGTTCTTC.

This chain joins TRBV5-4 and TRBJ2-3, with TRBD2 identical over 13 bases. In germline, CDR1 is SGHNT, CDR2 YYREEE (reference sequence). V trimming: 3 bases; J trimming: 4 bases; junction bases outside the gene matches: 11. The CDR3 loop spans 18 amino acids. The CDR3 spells CASSSPGLAGEPPDTQYF. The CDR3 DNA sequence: TGTGCCAGCAGCTCGCCCGGACTAGCGGGGGAGCCCCCAGATACGCAGTATTTT.